The clone carrying this T cell receptor beta chain has ten or more counts. Its target is not known. These data belong to a study of glioma-infiltrating T cells. General study points: Only very few CDR3 sequences appeared in both tissue and blood. Gliomas, especially low-grade, showed above-expected tissue-blood divergence; non-neoplastic patients showed below.

Using RNA template, CDR3s of TCR alpha and beta were amplified with iRepertoire arm-PCR. In TCRdb, the multiplex PCR reads were re-called with MiXCR into one record per CDR3 protein. The top ten hold less than 15% of the sample, which has more than 20,000 distinct CDR3 sequences, 20% to 25% seen once. The clonotype was recovered from a human donor with low-grade glioma or glioblastoma, undergoing nonglioma brain surgery, or in good health (not recorded which). What was sequenced was glioma tissue, nonneoplastic brain tissue, or PBMCs (not recorded which).

CDR3 in amino acids: CSARVWDTQYF. DNA of the CDR3: TGCAGTGCTAGAGTTTGGGATACGCAGTATTTT. The chain uses TRBV20-1 and TRBJ2-3, with D uncertain. The germline CDR1 and CDR2 sequences are DFQATT and SNEGSKA (reference sequence). The CDR3 totals 11 residues. Trimming shortened V by 1 base and J by 6 bases, and 5 bases separated the two germline ends.